Sequencing of this T cell receptor beta chain was carried out in a study of molecular identifiers for immune sequencing clone quantification. MiXCR was run by TCRdb on the PCR reads, yielding one entry per CDR3 protein. Of more than 550,000 distinct CDR3 sequences in the sample, around 25% were seen once. CDR1 and CDR2 (germline): SGHAT, FQNNGV. The V end was cut by 5 bases, the J end by 3 bases, with 13 bases between. The CDR3 covers 14 residues. This clonotype was seen a handful of times. The chain employs TRBV11-2 and TRBJ1-2; possible D gene TRBD1, 6 bases. The sample comprised naive CD8+ T cells from blood, with Jurkat cell RNA spiked in. Subset noted: FACS-sorted CD8+CD4-CCR7+CD45RA+ naive T cells. This clonotype was obtained from a human donor in good health. Some libraries in this study had Jurkat cell RNA spiked in. The CDR3 here is CASSQPQGHYGYTF. Written as DNA, the CDR3 is TGTGCCAGCAGCCAACCGCAGGGGCACTATGGCTACACCTTC.